This T cell receptor beta chain is drawn from a study of blood T cell repertoires in COVID-19. Study-level information: PBMCs, B-cell-depleted T cells, or T cells were the source of the cDNA or gDNA that made up the material.

In the source study's methods: Reference gene primer amplification yielded estimated nucleated cell counts. The table came from immunoSEQ multiplex PCR; TCRdb's copy has only in-frame clones and leaves some out. From that table come the V and J calls and clone size; the DNA was used to work out D and trimming. The sample lists roughly 410,000 clones; 80% to 90% were seen once. The CDR3 totals 14 residues. The V end lost 1 base, the J end lost 10 bases, and 14 bases lay between the germline ends. Germline lookup yields CDR1 LGHDT and CDR2 YNNKEL (reference sequence). Sequenced sample: peripheral blood. The sequence was collected from a woman aged 55-75 years with COVID-19, enrolled during active disease. The V gene is TRBV3-1 (or the pseudogene TRBV3-2), the J gene TRBJ2-1; D is possibly TRBD1 (5 bases). CDR3 in amino acids: CASSQAFRAVEQFF. In DNA, the CDR3 is TGTGCCAGCAGCCAAGCTTTCAGGGCAGTAGAGCAGTTCTTC.